One sample yielded the 9 T cell receptor beta chains listed below, sequenced in a study of graft-versus-host responses after intestinal transplantation. Once graft tissue had been processed, intraepithelial and lamina propria lymphocytes were released. Clones were sequenced by immunoSEQ multiplex PCR, and TCRdb holds only the in-frame ones, with some missing. The data show about 270 clones, over 90% seen once. The specimen comprised ileum tissue, sampled 23 days after intestinal transplant. These receptors came from a human patient who received an intestinal transplant, so some T cells may come from the graft donor.

J is TRBJ2-1 and V is TRBV7-9; TRBD1 or TRBD2 may be the D gene (6 bases each). V shed 1 base and J shed 3 bases, with 13 bases lying between them. The CDR3 totals 16 residues. In germline, CDR1 is SEHNR, CDR2 FQNEAQ (reference sequence). The CDR3 spells CASSLGTAGLYNEQFF. CDR3 in DNA: TGTGCCAGCAGCTTAGGGACAGCGGGCCTCTACAATGAGCAGTTCTTC.

The chain carries TRBV7-9 and TRBJ2-5; 9 positions match TRBD1. Trimming removed 1 base from V and 9 bases from J; junction bases left unmatched: 3. CDR1 SEHNR and CDR2 FQNEAQ come from the germline V gene (reference sequence). This CDR3 is 13 amino acids long. The CDR3 DNA reads TGTGCCAGCAGCTTAGGGACAGGGGAGGCCCAGTACTTC. It codes for CASSLGTGEAQYF. Looking up the rest from reference TRBV7-9 and TRBJ2-5 gives the full variable domain: DTGVSQNPRHKITKRGQNVTFRCDPISEHNRLYWYRQTLGQGPEFLTYFQNEAQLEKSRLLSDRFSAERPKGSFSTLEIQRTEQGDSAMYLCASSLGTGEAQYFGPGTRLLVL.

The chain is built from TRBV30 and TRBJ2-7; maybe TRBD2 (5 bases). The CDR3 has 11 residues. Looked up from germline, CDR1 is GTSNPN and CDR2 is SVGIG (reference sequence). With 3 bases removed from V and 7 bases from J, the gap between germline ends came to 10 bases. The CDR3 nucleotides are TGTGCCTGGAGAGGACGGGGAGAGCAGTACTTC. Residues: CAWRGRGEQYF.

CDR3 amino acids: CASSYLSGTSYNEQFF. In DNA, the CDR3 is TGCGCCAGCAGCTACCTAAGCGGGACCTCCTACAATGAGCAGTTCTTC. This chain joins TRBV5-1 and TRBJ2-1; 7 nucleotides match TRBD2. In germline, CDR1 is SGHRS, CDR2 YFSETQ. CDR3 size: 16 residues. V was pared by 3 bases and J by 0 bases, with 6 bases of the junction left unmatched.

The chain employs TRBV19 and TRBJ2-1; 13 nucleotides match TRBD2. The ends lost 1 base at V and 0 bases at J; junction bases unmatched: 12. This CDR3 region has 21 residues. Germline V gene sequence: CDR1 LNHDA, CDR2 SQIVND (reference sequence). Here the CDR3 DNA reads TGTGCCAGTAGTATAGGGGAACTAGCGGGAGGGCCAGTTCCCTCCTACAATGAGCAGTTCTTC. Protein product: CASSIGELAGGPVPSYNEQFF.

This clone was seen a handful of times. V is TRBV4-1 and J is TRBJ2-5, with D maybe TRBD2 (6 bases). This CDR3 has 15 residues. The V end lost 0 bases, the J end lost 4 bases, and 12 bases lay between the germline ends. Germline CDR1 and CDR2: MGHRA and YSYEKL. CDR3 nucleotide sequence: TGCGCCAGCAGCCAAGAAAACGGGAGAGGAGAGACCCAGTACTTC. Amino acids: CASSQENGRGETQYF.

This chain links TRBV4-1 with TRBJ2-1, with D maybe TRBD2 (6 bases). The CDR3 is made up of 16 amino acids. Per germline, CDR1 MGHRA and CDR2 YSYEKL. Trimming cost V 1 base and J 0 bases, with 10 bases left between them. CDR3 region: CASSQVAENSYNEQFF. The CDR3 DNA follows: TGCGCCAGCAGCCAAGTAGCGGAGAACTCCTACAATGAGCAGTTCTTC.

V usage is TRBV19 and J usage is TRBJ1-1, with D maybe TRBD1 (6 bases). CDR1 is LNHDA, CDR2 SQIVND, per germline (reference sequence). The CDR3 is made up of 14 amino acids. Trimming cost V 5 bases and J 4 bases, with 14 bases left between them. The CDR3 sequence: CASSSGAGFTEAFF. The CDR3 DNA reads as TGTGCCAGTAGTTCAGGGGCAGGGTTCACTGAAGCTTTCTTT.

V usage is TRBV7-7 and J usage is TRBJ1-2; D gene ambiguous. There are 17 residues in the CDR3. The V and J ends lost 5 bases and 4 bases respectively, with 23 bases between them. Germline V gene lookup returns CDR1 SSHAT and CDR2 FNYEAQ (reference sequence). The CDR3 loop is CASSATAKCRKIYGYTF. The CDR3 DNA follows: TGTGCCAGCAGCGCGACCGCTAAGTGCCGAAAGATCTATGGCTACACCTTC. The whole variable domain, remainder taken from reference TRBV7-7 and TRBJ1-2, is GAGVSQSPRYKVTKRGQDVTLRCDPISSHATLYWYQQALGQGPEFLTYFNYEAQPDKSGLPSDRFSAERPEGSISTLTIQRTEQRDSAMYRCASSATAKCRKIYGYTFGSGTRLTVV.